The clone carrying this TCR beta chain was detected only once. The antigen remains unidentified. This sample stems from a study of shared clonotypes between healthy human individuals. Replicate sorted-subset PCRs were loaded with around 0.2 ug DNA, 30,000 to 35,000 T cell genomes. TCRdb's copy holds only in-frame clones and misses some; the assay was immunoSEQ multiplex PCR. The data contain roughly 1 million clones, approximately 72% of them singletons. V lost 0 bases, J lost 3 bases, and 5 bases stayed unmatched. Germline loops: CDR1 SGHRS, CDR2 YFSETQ. This CDR3 region has 16 residues. The study's findings and limits: Generation of non-shared clonotypes was less probable than generation of clonotypes shared by all four donors.

This receptor was taken from a man between 18 and 35 years old in good health. Input material: memory CD4+ T cells sorted from blood. Sample subset: CD45RA-negative fraction. This chain uses TRBV5-1 with TRBJ2-3, with TRBD1 identical over 9 bases. This chain's CDR3 is CASSLAGQGGTDTQYF. In DNA, the CDR3 is TGCGCCAGCAGCTTGGCGGGACAGGGTGGTACAGATACGCAGTATTTT.